This T cell receptor beta chain was profiled in a study of blood T cell repertoires in COVID-19. On this clone: The identical CDR3 is also encoded by other nucleotide sequences in the sample.

Cohort 3 recovered donors had two negative PCRs, clearance, or symptom resolution. Germline V gene sequence: CDR1 SGHRS, CDR2 YFSETQ. The CDR3 spans 12 residues. The V and J ends lost 4 bases and 2 bases respectively, with 5 bases between them. As handled by the study authors: Amplification of reference gene primers was used by the study to estimate nucleated cell counts. Clones were sequenced by immunoSEQ multiplex PCR, and TCRdb holds only the in-frame ones, with some missing. V, J and clone size derive from that table, while D and trimming were established from the DNA sequence. Here the sample spans 250,000 to 300,000 clones, 85% to 90% being singletons.

This receptor was identified in a man aged 18 to 35 who had recovered from COVID-19. Sequencing was done on a sample of PBMCs or T cells enriched from blood (not recorded which). The chain links TRBV5-1 to TRBJ2-3, with D tentatively TRBD2 (5 bases). This CDR3 reads CASSLATDTQYF. The DNA of the CDR3 is TGCGCCAGCAGCCTAGCCACAGATACGCAGTATTTT.